In its sample, the clone carrying this T cell receptor (beta chain) is medium-sized. The antigen is not known. Tregs were sorted as CD4+CD25+CD127-/low cells. Amplification of TRBV12-4/TRBJ1-2 clonotypes used adaptor-ligated barcode primers. One entry per CDR3 protein, called by TCRdb with MiXCR from the multiplex PCR reads. In the table there are about 2,200 distinct CDR3 sequences, around 0.99% of which are singletons. Study findings and constraints: Around 13% of tumor Treg sequences matched naive CD4+ cells. In terms of TCR gene usage, tumor memory CD4+ T cells clustered together with blood and lymph node memory CD4+ cells, as well as with lymph node naive CD4+ cells. Tumor-infiltrating Treg TCR alpha and beta sequences overlapped most with tumor naive CD4+ T cells, then blood naive.

Trimming took 2 bases from V and 5 from J, leaving 9 bases between them. This CDR3 is 13 amino acids long. V is TRBV12-3 or TRBV12-4 and J is TRBJ1-2, with D unclear. The clonotype was recovered from a female donor with breast cancer. What was sequenced was tumor-infiltrating Tregs sorted from the breast tumor. CDR3: CASSLRRSYGYTF. Written as DNA, the CDR3 is TGTGCCAGCAGTTTAAGGAGGAGTTATGGCTACACCTTC.